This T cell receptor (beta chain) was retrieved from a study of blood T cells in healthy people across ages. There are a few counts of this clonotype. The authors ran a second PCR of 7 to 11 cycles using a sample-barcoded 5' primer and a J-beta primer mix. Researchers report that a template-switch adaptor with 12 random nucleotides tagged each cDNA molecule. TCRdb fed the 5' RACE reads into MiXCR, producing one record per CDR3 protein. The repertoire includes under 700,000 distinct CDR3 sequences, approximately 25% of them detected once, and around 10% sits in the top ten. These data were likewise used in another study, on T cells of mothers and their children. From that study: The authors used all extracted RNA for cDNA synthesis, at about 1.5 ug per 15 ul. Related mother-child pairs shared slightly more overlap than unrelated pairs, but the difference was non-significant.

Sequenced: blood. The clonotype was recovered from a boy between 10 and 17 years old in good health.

CDR3 residues: CSARERRGLAEETQYF. CDR3 DNA: TGCAGTGCTAGAGAAAGAAGGGGACTAGCTGAAGAGACCCAGTACTTC. The chain is built from TRBV20-1 and TRBJ2-5, with TRBD2 matching over 9 bases. V shed 0 bases and J 3 bases; nucleotides not matched to a gene: 8. Germline V gene lookup returns CDR1 DFQATT and CDR2 SNEGSKA (reference sequence). The CDR3 totals 16 residues.